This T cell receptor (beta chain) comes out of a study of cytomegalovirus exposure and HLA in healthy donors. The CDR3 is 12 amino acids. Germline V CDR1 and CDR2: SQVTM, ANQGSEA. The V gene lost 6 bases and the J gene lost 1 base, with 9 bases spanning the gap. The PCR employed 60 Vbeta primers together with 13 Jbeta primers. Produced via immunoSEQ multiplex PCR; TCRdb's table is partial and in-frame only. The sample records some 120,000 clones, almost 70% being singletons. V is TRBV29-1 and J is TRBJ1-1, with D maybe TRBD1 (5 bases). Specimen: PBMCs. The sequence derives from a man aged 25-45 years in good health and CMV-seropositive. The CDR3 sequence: CSVGQPNTEAFF. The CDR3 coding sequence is TGCAGCGTAGGACAACCGAACACTGAAGCTTTCTTT. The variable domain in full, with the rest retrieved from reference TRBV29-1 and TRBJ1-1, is SAVISQKPSRDICQRGTSLTIQCQVDSQVTMMFWYRQQPGQSLTLIATANQGSEATYESGFVIDKFPISRPNLTFSTLTVSNMSPEDSSIYLCSVGQPNTEAFFGQGTRLTVV.